This TCR beta chain derives from a study of T cell responses to AZD1222 COVID-19 vaccine. Study-wide points: Spike was spanned by vaccine-associated CD4 TCRs, with dominance at 160-218 and 743-854. Mostly white British, mostly female donors; authors suggested clonal diversity may be underestimated. Spike-specific TCR breadth rose after two AZD1222 doses, and depth rose as well. Only a handful of people who got AZD1222 tested seropositive at baseline.

Sequencing used immunoSEQ multiplex PCR; TCRdb keeps in-frame clones, though not all of them. The table lists 110,000 to 150,000 clones, about 92% of them singletons. Worth noting for this clone: What it binds is unknown.

CDR1 is SGHTA, CDR2 FQGNSA, per germline. With 5 bases removed from V and 8 bases from J, the gap between germline ends came to 10 bases. The CDR3 is 12 amino acids. The sequence derives from an adult in good health. This chain links TRBV7-2 with TRBJ2-1; the D gene is possibly TRBD2 (6 bases). This sample comprised peripheral blood, obtained on day 0 of AZD1222 vaccination. In nucleotides, the CDR3 is TGTGCCAGCAGCCAGTCGGGGGATGAGCAGTTCTTC. Translating gives CASSQSGDEQFF.